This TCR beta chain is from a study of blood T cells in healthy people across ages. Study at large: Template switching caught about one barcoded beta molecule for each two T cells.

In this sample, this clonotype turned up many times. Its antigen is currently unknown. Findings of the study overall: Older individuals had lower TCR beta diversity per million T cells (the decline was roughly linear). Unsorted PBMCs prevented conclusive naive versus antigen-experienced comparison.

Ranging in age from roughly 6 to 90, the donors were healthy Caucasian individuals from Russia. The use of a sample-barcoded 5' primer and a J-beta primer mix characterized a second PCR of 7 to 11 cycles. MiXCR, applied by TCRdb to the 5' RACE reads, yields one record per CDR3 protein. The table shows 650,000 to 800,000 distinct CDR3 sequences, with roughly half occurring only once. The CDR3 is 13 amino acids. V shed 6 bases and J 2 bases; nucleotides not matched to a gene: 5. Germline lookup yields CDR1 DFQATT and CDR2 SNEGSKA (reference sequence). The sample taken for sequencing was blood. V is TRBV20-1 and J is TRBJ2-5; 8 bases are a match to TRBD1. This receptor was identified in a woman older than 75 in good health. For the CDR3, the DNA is TGCAGTGCGCCGACAGGGGATCAAGAGACCCAGTACTTC. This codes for CSAPTGDQETQYF.